The 19 T cell receptor beta chains below were found in one sample sequenced in a study of human T cells and chemical hapten exposure. Each CDR3 protein is one row after TCRdb ran MiXCR on the RACE reads. The sample lists approximately 84,000 distinct CDR3 sequences, about 9% occurring once. The time point is: healthy volunteer bleed at 6 weeks. It was from unfractionated whole blood that total RNA was extracted. The sample taken for sequencing was whole blood. These receptors were collected from a male donor in good health. Some clones in this sample may be carry-over from other donors' samples.

At least ten counts were recorded for this clonotype. The chain recombines TRBV7-2 with TRBJ2-3; D might be TRBD2 (6 bases). From germline, CDR1 is SGHTA and CDR2 FQGNSA. The CDR3 runs 18 residues. The ends were cut back, 7 bases at V and 1 base at J, with 24 bases in the middle. Written as DNA, the CDR3 is TGTGCCAGCAACCCCTCTGGGCGGGGCGGGCTGCGCACAGATACGCAGTATTTT. Its protein product is CASNPSGRGGLRTDTQYF.

This clonotype has at least ten counts. The V call is TRBV15, the J call TRBJ2-7; D tentatively fits TRBD1 or TRBD2 (5 bases each). The CDR3 runs 14 residues. V was cut by 1 base and J by 2 bases, with 9 bases left in between. Germline CDR1 LNHNV, CDR2 YYDKDF (reference sequence). CDR3: CATSRGDGTYEQYF. CDR3 nucleotides: TGTGCCACCAGCAGAGGGGACGGTACCTACGAGCAGTACTTC.

This clonotype was counted between two and nine times. This chain joins TRBV27 and TRBJ2-1; D might be TRBD1 (5 bases). V lost 4 bases, J lost 1 base, and 14 bases lay in between. The CDR3 consists of 16 residues. The germline V gene encodes CDR1 MNHEY and CDR2 SMNVEV (reference sequence). The CDR3 reads CASSSDTLGSYNEQFF. As DNA, the CDR3 is TGTGCCAGCAGTTCGGACACCCTTGGATCCTACAATGAGCAGTTCTTC.

V usage is TRBV20-1 and J usage is TRBJ1-2; possibly TRBD1 for D (6 bases). This CDR3 has 13 amino acids. Germline V gene sequence: CDR1 DFQATT, CDR2 SNEGSKA (reference sequence). The V end was cut by 7 bases, the J end by 7 bases, with 19 bases between. The CDR3 DNA sequence: TGCAGTGGCGCGCAGGTGGGGGCCGTTGGCTACACCTTC. This codes for CSGAQVGAVGYTF.

This clonotype was observed at least ten times. The chain uses TRBV6-4 and TRBJ2-3, with 10 positions matching TRBD2. From germline, CDR1 is MRHNA and CDR2 SNTAGT. The CDR3 runs 15 residues. V was clipped by 0 bases and J by 4 bases; unmatched bases: 1. This CDR3 reads CASSDSSGGADTQYF. DNA for the CDR3: TGTGCCAGCAGTGACTCAAGCGGGGGGGCAGATACGCAGTATTTT.

This sequence joins TRBV12-5 and TRBJ1-1; the D is unclear. The germline V and J ends were trimmed by 6 bases and 4 bases, with 12 bases remaining between them. The CDR3 has 13 residues. CDR1 is LGHNT and CDR2 is FRNRAP in the germline V gene. The CDR3 is CASGAVVSTEAFF. In nucleotides, the CDR3 is TGTGCTAGTGGGGCGGTCGTGAGCACTGAAGCTTTCTTT.

This chain links TRBV29-1 with TRBJ2-3; a weak D match, TRBD2 (5 bases). This CDR3 comprises 14 residues. The V gene's germline CDR1 is SQVTM and CDR2 ANQGSEA. The germline V and J ends were trimmed by 6 bases and 4 bases, with 17 bases remaining between them. CDR3 sequence: CSVRPGPRADTQYF. The CDR3 coding sequence is TGCAGCGTCCGTCCGGGCCCGAGGGCAGATACGCAGTATTTT.

This clonotype turned up a few times. The chain uses TRBV5-1 and TRBJ2-5; 10 nucleotides line up with TRBD2. The length of the CDR3 is 16 residues. V shed 0 bases and J 2 bases; nucleotides not matched to a gene: 4. In germline, CDR1 is SGHRS, CDR2 YFSETQ. The CDR3 loop reads CASSLVLAGAQETQYF. In nucleotides, the CDR3 is TGCGCCAGCAGCTTGGTGCTAGCGGGAGCACAAGAGACCCAGTACTTC.

This clonotype occurred once. The gene calls are TRBV20-1 and TRBJ1-6, with D tentatively TRBD1 (5 bases). The CDR3 consists of 16 residues. V was trimmed by 1 base and J by 0 bases, leaving 10 bases between them. The germline CDR1 and CDR2 sequences are DFQATT and SNEGSKA (reference sequence). Written as DNA, the CDR3 is TGCAGTGCTAGAGTTACGGGGGGCTCCTATAATTCACCCCTCCACTTT. As protein: CSARVTGGSYNSPLHF.

This clonotype was recorded at least ten times. This chain uses TRBV7-9 with TRBJ2-1, with 10 bases fitting TRBD2. V trimming: 5 bases; J trimming: 8 bases; junction bases outside the gene matches: 12. Germline assignment: CDR1 SEHNR and CDR2 FQNEAQ (reference sequence). The length of the CDR3 is 16 residues. CDR3 in amino acids: CASSPSPLAGVDEQFF. DNA for the CDR3: TGTGCCAGCAGCCCATCCCCCCTAGCGGGAGTCGATGAGCAGTTCTTC. The whole variable domain, filled in from reference TRBV7-9 and TRBJ2-1, reads DTGVSQNPRHKITKRGQNVTFRCDPISEHNRLYWYRQTLGQGPEFLTYFQNEAQLEKSRLLSDRFSAERPKGSFSTLEIQRTEQGDSAMYLCASSPSPLAGVDEQFFGPGTRLTVL.

This clonotype was counted many times. The gene calls are TRBV15 and TRBJ1-2; D unclear. This CDR3 has 13 amino acids. Germline loops: CDR1 LNHNV, CDR2 YYDKDF (reference sequence). V dropped 5 bases and J dropped 7 bases, with 14 bases sitting between them. The CDR3 coding sequence is TGTGCCACCAGCTTCCTTGTACGGGGTGGCTACACCTTC. Protein sequence: CATSFLVRGGYTF.

The chain joins TRBV7-2 to TRBJ1-2; D unclear. Trimming left V 2 bases short and J 0 bases short, with 13 bases between. Looked up from germline, CDR1 is SGHTA and CDR2 is FQGNSA. The CDR3 sequence is 16 residues long. CDR3 nucleotide sequence: TGTGCCAGCAGCTTAAGCTTTGCGGGCACTAACTATGGCTACACCTTC. Its translation: CASSLSFAGTNYGYTF. Supplemented by reference TRBV7-2 and TRBJ1-2, the full variable domain reads GAGVSQSPSNKVTEKGKDVELRCDPISGHTALYWYRQSLGQGLEFLIYFQGNSAPDKSGLPSDRFSAERTGGSVSTLTIQRTQQEDSAVYLCASSLSFAGTNYGYTFGSGTRLTVV.

The rearrangement joins TRBV11-2 to TRBJ2-2, with D possibly matching TRBD1 (6 bases). Trimming took 5 bases from V and 2 from J, leaving 15 bases between them. Germline V gene sequence: CDR1 SGHAT, CDR2 FQNNGV. This CDR3 is 16 amino acids long. CDR3 sequence reads: CASSPTGTTNTGELFF. The CDR3 region has the DNA TGTGCCAGCAGCCCAACCGGGACAACTAACACCGGGGAGCTGTTTTTT.

This clonotype showed up just a few times. V gene TRBV20-1 combines with J gene TRBJ2-7; 11 bases line up with TRBD2. J gave up 4 bases and V 2 bases, and 4 bases lay outside the gene matches. CDR1 and CDR2 from the germline V gene are DFQATT and SNEGSKA (reference sequence). The CDR3 has 14 amino acids. Here the CDR3 DNA reads TGCAGTGCTAGATCACTAGCGGGAGAGTACGAGCAGTACTTC. Its protein is CSARSLAGEYEQYF.

This clonotype turned up a few times. V is TRBV12-5 and J is TRBJ2-7; 10 nucleotides align to TRBD1. The length of the CDR3 is 17 residues. Trimming cost V 0 bases and J 2 bases; bases outside gene matches: 7. Germline values: CDR1 LGHNT, CDR2 FRNRAP. The CDR3 here is CASGLVTGTGATYEQYF. Here the CDR3 DNA reads TGTGCTAGTGGTTTGGTCACCGGGACAGGGGCCACCTACGAGCAGTACTTC.

The chain combines TRBV29-1 with TRBJ1-1; perhaps TRBD1 as D (5 bases). Germline V lookup: CDR1 SQVTM, CDR2 ANQGSEA. V was shortened by 6 bases and J by 6 bases, with 23 bases between the two germline ends. The CDR3 consists of 15 residues. For the CDR3, the DNA is TGCAGCGTGCATTGGGGACTTGACGGACTCTCTGAAGCTTTCTTT. Translating gives CSVHWGLDGLSEAFF.

The gene calls are TRBV7-9 and TRBJ1-6; D is undetermined. The germline gives CDR1 SEHNR, CDR2 FQNEAQ (reference sequence). V was trimmed by 5 bases and J by 10 bases, leaving 21 bases between them. The CDR3 is made up of 16 amino acids. The CDR3 nucleotides read TGTGCCAGCAGCCCCGGGCCCTCCTCGGCAGGCTCACCCCTCCACTTT. Translated, it gives CASSPGPSSAGSPLHF.

This clonotype was picked up many times. The chain recombines TRBV20-1 with TRBJ2-1; 9 nucleotides agree with TRBD2. With V trimmed by 6 bases and J by 5 bases, 11 bases remained unmatched. CDR3 length: 15 residues. Germline V lookup: CDR1 DFQATT, CDR2 SNEGSKA (reference sequence). Written as DNA, the CDR3 is TGCAGTGCCCAAGGGAGGCTAGCGGGAAACAATGAGCAGTTCTTC. Protein sequence: CSAQGRLAGNNEQFF.

The rearrangement links TRBV27 to TRBJ2-5; 14 positions agree with TRBD2. The CDR3 is 20 amino acids. In germline, CDR1 is MNHEY, CDR2 SMNVEV (reference sequence). V dropped 2 bases and J dropped 4; count of bases not matched to a gene: 15. This CDR3 is CASSLRWNGLAGGVGETQYF. CDR3 in DNA: TGTGCCAGCAGTTTAAGATGGAACGGACTAGCGGGAGGAGTTGGAGAGACCCAGTACTTC.